Below, 31 T cell receptor beta chains from the same sample are listed, as sequenced in a study of molecular identifiers for immune sequencing clone quantification. Via MiXCR, TCRdb re-called the PCR reads, giving one row per CDR3 protein. The sample consists of about 8,300 distinct CDR3 sequences, 33% of them appearing once. Input material: naive CD8+ T cells from blood, with Jurkat cell RNA spiked in. Subset of the sample: FACS-sorted CD8+CD4-CCR7+CD45RA+ naive T cells. Receptor source: a human donor in good health. Some libraries in this study had Jurkat cell RNA spiked in.

This clonotype was observed a few times. The rearrangement links TRBV25-1 to TRBJ2-3; D is perhaps TRBD2 (5 bases). The CDR3 loop spans 17 amino acids. Germline CDR1 is MGHDK and CDR2 is SYGVNS. Trimming removed 7 bases at V and 2 bases at J, with 22 bases between. CDR3 protein: CASTPTAVLGYTDTQYF. The CDR3 nucleotides read TGTGCCAGCACCCCCACAGCGGTATTGGGTTACACAGATACGCAGTATTTT. Together with reference TRBV25-1 and TRBJ2-3, the CDR3 gives the full variable domain: EADIYQTPRYLVIGTGKKITLECSQTMGHDKMYWYQQDPGMELHLIHYSYGVNSTEKGDLSSESTVSRIRTEHFPLTLESARPSHTSQYLCASTPTAVLGYTDTQYFGPGTRLTVL.

This clonotype was counted only a few times. The rearrangement links TRBV27 to TRBJ1-5, with TRBD1 as a possible D gene (5 bases). Germline CDR1 and CDR2: MNHEY and SMNVEV (reference sequence). The CDR3 sequence is 14 residues long. V gave up 6 bases and J gave up 4 bases, with 13 bases separating them. CDR3 bases: TGTGCCAGCAGGGGGGGGTTGGCTAATCAGCCCCAGCATTTT. Protein sequence: CASRGGLANQPQHF.

The chain is built from TRBV5-4 and TRBJ1-1; the D is unclear. The V end was cut by 2 bases, the J end by 6 bases, with 14 bases between. Germline V gene sequence: CDR1 SGHNT, CDR2 YYREEE (reference sequence). The CDR3 is 14 amino acids. The CDR3 nucleotides are TGTGCCAGCAGCTTCGCGGCGGCGAGTTCTGAAGCTTTCTTT. Its protein product is CASSFAAASSEAFF.

The chain has TRBV13 and TRBJ2-7; 7 nucleotides match TRBD2. The CDR3 contains 15 residues. V was pared by 1 base and J by 0 bases, with 3 bases of the junction left unmatched. Germline CDR1 and CDR2: PRHDT and FYEKMQ (reference sequence). CDR3 nucleotide sequence: TGTGCCAGCAGCTTAGCGGGAGGCCTCTCCTACGAGCAGTACTTC. Its protein is CASSLAGGLSYEQYF.

This clonotype was detected only a few times. V gene TRBV28 combines with J gene TRBJ2-1, with 10 bases matching TRBD1. The CDR3 runs to 17 residues. Germline CDR1 reads MDHEN; CDR2 reads SYDVKM. The J segment lost 0 bases and the V segment lost 9 bases, leaving 11 bases of the junction unmatched. In DNA form, the CDR3 reads TGTGCCAGTTCGGGGACAGGGGACCCCCGCTCCTACAATGAGCAGTTCTTC. Residues: CASSGTGDPRSYNEQFF.

V and J are TRBV29-1 and TRBJ2-2; 8 nucleotides match TRBD2. The length of the CDR3 is 16 residues. V dropped 6 bases and J dropped 1; count of bases not matched to a gene: 10. Per the germline V gene, CDR1 is SQVTM and CDR2 is ANQGSEA. DNA for the CDR3: TGCAGCGTCGTACTAGCGGCGTCCCTGAACACCGGGGAGCTGTTTTTT. This sequence encodes CSVVLAASLNTGELFF.

The chain links TRBV29-1 to TRBJ2-7; 8 positions match TRBD2. The germline V gene has CDR1 SQVTM and CDR2 ANQGSEA. The CDR3 consists of 14 residues. V lost 7 bases and J lost 5; bases outside the gene matches: 13. CDR3 region: CSGGPGGDFNEQYF. The CDR3 DNA reads TGCAGCGGTGGGCCGGGAGGGGACTTCAACGAGCAGTACTTC.

The CDR3 DNA reads as TGCAGTGCTAGAGCGCCGGGGACAGGGGTTCATCAGCCCCAGCATTTT. It specifies CSARAPGTGVHQPQHF. The V call is TRBV20-1, the J call TRBJ1-5; 10 bases align to TRBD1. Losses at the gene ends were 1 base for V and 5 bases for J; bases not matched to a gene: 8. The CDR3 is 16 residues long. Germline CDR1 and CDR2: DFQATT and SNEGSKA (reference sequence).

This clonotype was detected a few times. The V and J genes are TRBV7-9 and TRBJ2-7, with 12 positions matching TRBD2. CDR3 size: 15 residues. The trim removed 4 bases at V and 11 bases at J, leaving 12 bases unmatched. Germline CDR1 is SEHNR and CDR2 is FQNEAQ (reference sequence). CDR3 coding DNA: TGTGCCAGCAGCTACTCAGGGACTAGCGGGTCCTCGAAGTACTTC. It translates to CASSYSGTSGSSKYF.

V is TRBV2 and J is TRBJ2-7, with 10 nucleotides matching TRBD2. Germline-derived CDR1 and CDR2 are SNHLY and FYNNEI. The CDR3 is 17 amino acids. The V and J ends lost 4 bases and 3 bases, in that order; junction bases with no gene match: 12. CDR3 residues: CASSVGLAGVLNYEQYF. In DNA, the CDR3 is TGTGCCAGCAGTGTTGGGCTAGCGGGAGTGCTGAACTACGAGCAGTACTTC.

Turning to this clonotype: Compared with germline, one end of the junction differs, possibly owing to a read error. The J gene is TRBJ1-4, the V gene TRBV6-1; D gene ambiguous. This CDR3 is 11 amino acids long. The germline V gene encodes CDR1 MNHNS and CDR2 SASEGT. The CDR3 region is CASNEAGKLFF. The CDR3 nucleotides read TGTGCCAGCAATGAAGCGGGAAAACTGTTTTTT.

This clonotype was observed a handful of times. The V call is TRBV6-6, the J call TRBJ2-2; D ambiguous. Germline CDR1 reads MNHNY; CDR2 reads SVGAGI (reference sequence). The V gene lost 1 base and the J gene lost 1 base, with 4 bases spanning the gap. The CDR3 contains 14 residues. The CDR3 region has the DNA TGTGCCAGCAGTTACTATAGGAACACCGGGGAGCTGTTTTTT. This translates into CASSYYRNTGELFF.

This chain links TRBV12-3 or TRBV12-4 with TRBJ1-1; D gene uncertain. Deletions cut 8 bases from V and 5 bases from J, with 6 bases between. The CDR3 loop spans 10 amino acids. The CDR3 nucleotides are TGTGCCAGCGGAGGGACTGAAGCTTTCTTT. Its protein product is CASGGTEAFF.

A note on this clonotype: This clone may be a read error of a much larger clone one base away. This chain connects TRBV29-1 to TRBJ2-2; D assignment may be TRBD1 or TRBD2 (5 bases each). Germline CDR1 and CDR2: SQVTM and ANQGSEA. The CDR3 is made up of 15 amino acids. CDR3 sequence (DNA): TGCAGCGTCATGCTAGGGGTCTCAGGCACCGGGGAGCAGTTTTTT. It codes for CSVMLGVSGTGEQFF.

V gene TRBV2 combines with J gene TRBJ2-7, with D perhaps TRBD1 (5 bases). This CDR3 region has 10 residues. CDR1 and CDR2 from the germline V gene are SNHLY and FYNNEI. The CDR3 region is CGTMRKGLYF. Here the CDR3 DNA reads TGTGGCACCATGAGGAAGGGGCTGTACTTC.

The sample holds a few counts of this clonotype. This chain joins TRBV13 and TRBJ2-7; perhaps TRBD2 as D (6 bases). Germline lookup yields CDR1 PRHDT and CDR2 FYEKMQ (reference sequence). The V gene lost 0 bases and the J gene lost 9 bases, with 12 bases spanning the gap. The CDR3 is made up of 13 amino acids. The CDR3 region has the DNA TGTGCCAGCAGCTTAGGGAGGGAGGACCGGCAGTACTTC. It encodes CASSLGREDRQYF.

The genes are TRBV7-9 and TRBJ1-5; no definite D call. Germline CDR1 is SEHNR and CDR2 is FQNEAQ (reference sequence). Trimming pared 1 base from V and 2 bases from J, leaving 3 bases between. The CDR3 runs 13 residues. In nucleotides, the CDR3 is TGTGCCAGCAGCTTAGTTGGCAATCAGCCCCAGCATTTT. Translated: CASSLVGNQPQHF.

This chain links TRBV11-2 with TRBJ2-3; no definite D call. CDR3 length: 14 residues. In germline, CDR1 is SGHAT, CDR2 FQNNGV. V was cut by 3 bases and J by 1 base, with 8 bases left in between. The CDR3 spells CASSFGLGTDTQYF. The CDR3 nucleotides read TGTGCCAGCAGCTTTGGATTGGGCACAGATACGCAGTATTTT. Complete variable domain (other parts from reference TRBV11-2 and TRBJ2-3): EAGVAQSPRYKIIEKRQSVAFWCNPISGHATLYWYQQILGQGPKLLIQFQNNGVVDDSQLPKDRFSAERLKGVDSTLKIQPAKLEDSAVYLCASSFGLGTDTQYFGPGTRLTVL.

The table lists this clonotype with a few counts. The rearrangement links TRBV11-2 to TRBJ2-6; D is uncertain. CDR1 is SGHAT and CDR2 is FQNNGV in the germline V gene. V shed 6 bases and J shed 4 bases, with 13 bases lying between them. The CDR3 is 15 residues long. The CDR3 sequence is CASRTPGTGANVLTF. DNA of the CDR3: TGTGCCAGCAGGACCCCAGGTACCGGGGCCAACGTCCTGACTTTC.

This clonotype was seen more than once but under ten times. This chain links TRBV15 with TRBJ2-3; TRBD1 might be the D (5 bases). This CDR3 spans 14 amino acids. Germline V gives CDR1 LNHNV, CDR2 YYDKDF (reference sequence). V lost 5 bases and J lost 0, with 9 bases in between. The CDR3 nucleotides are TGTGCCACCAGCGTACGACAGAGCACAGATACGCAGTATTTT. This sequence encodes CATSVRQSTDTQYF.

The chain employs TRBV4-1 and TRBJ1-5; D possibly corresponds to TRBD1 (5 bases). Germline V gene lookup returns CDR1 MGHRA and CDR2 YSYEKL. The CDR3 is 15 residues long. Trimming cost V 4 bases and J 5 bases, with 15 bases left between them. Here the CDR3 reads CASSPVATDYQPQHF. In DNA form, the CDR3 reads TGCGCCAGCAGCCCCGTTGCGACAGATTATCAGCCCCAGCATTTT.

In its sample, this clonotype is medium-sized (0.01 to 0.1%). The chain couples TRBV7-2 to TRBJ2-7; possible D gene TRBD2, 5 bases. CDR3 length equals 15 residues. The V and J ends lost 5 bases and 2 bases respectively, with 16 bases between them. Germline values: CDR1 SGHTA, CDR2 FQGNSA. This chain's CDR3 is CASSALTRFPYEQYF. The CDR3 DNA follows: TGTGCCAGCAGCGCCCTAACTAGGTTCCCCTACGAGCAGTACTTC.

This clonotype appeared a few times. The J gene is TRBJ1-5, the V gene TRBV19; D is possibly TRBD1 (6 bases). Trimming removed 8 bases from V and 5 bases from J, with 13 bases in between. In germline, CDR1 is LNHDA, CDR2 SQIVND (reference sequence). CDR3 size: 13 residues. DNA for the CDR3: TGTGCCAGTCAATTACAGGGTGATCAGCCCCAGCATTTT. Amino acid sequence: CASQLQGDQPQHF.

The chain carries TRBV27 and TRBJ2-3, with a possible D match to TRBD1 (6 bases). CDR1 is MNHEY, CDR2 SMNVEV, per germline (reference sequence). V was cut by 6 bases and J by 8 bases, with 9 bases left in between. The CDR3 length is 11 residues. The CDR3 region has the DNA TGTGCCAGCAGCACACAGGGTACGCAGTATTTT. Translation: CASSTQGTQYF.

The rearrangement links TRBV5-6 to TRBJ2-7; 8 bases agree with TRBD1. V was clipped by 2 bases and J by 4 bases; unmatched bases: 5. CDR3 length: 14 residues. Germline CDR1 is SGHDT and CDR2 is YYEEEE. The CDR3, as DNA: TGTGCCAGCAGCTTACAGGGGGTTAGGTACGAGCAGTACTTC. Its translation is CASSLQGVRYEQYF.

This CDR3 is CASSLSRTSENSYNEQFF. The CDR3 DNA sequence: TGTGCCAGCAGCTTATCTAGGACTAGCGAGAACTCCTACAATGAGCAGTTCTTC. The genes are TRBV7-6 and TRBJ2-1; 9 positions match TRBD2. The CDR3 extends over 18 amino acids. Germline CDR1 is SGHVS and CDR2 is FNYEAQ. With V trimmed by 2 bases and J by 0 bases, 8 bases remained unmatched. Combining the CDR3 with reference TRBV7-6 and TRBJ2-1 gives the whole variable domain GAGVSQSPRYKVTKRGQDVALRCDPISGHVSLYWYRQALGQGPEFLTYFNYEAQQDKSGLPNDRFSAERPEGSISTLTIQRTEQRDSAMYRCASSLSRTSENSYNEQFFGPGTRLTVL.

The chain has TRBV7-6 and TRBJ2-1; the D is unclear. The CDR3 runs 15 residues. Germline values: CDR1 SGHVS, CDR2 FNYEAQ. V lost 1 base and J lost 0, with 7 bases in between. The DNA of the CDR3 is TGTGCCAGCAGCTTAGGTTCCAGCTCCTACAATGAGCAGTTCTTC. Translated, it gives CASSLGSSSYNEQFF.

The chain carries TRBV2 and TRBJ2-2; no clear D. The length of the CDR3 is 12 residues. Germline CDR1 and CDR2: SNHLY and FYNNEI. The CDR3 sequence is CALLSPPGELFF. CDR3 DNA sequence: TGTGCGCTGCTCTCCCCCCCCGGGGAGCTGTTTTTT.

Worth noting for this clonotype: This likely comes from a read error, as the CDR3 has no conserved phenylalanine or tryptophan at its end. V and J are TRBV4-3 and TRBJ2-7; D not resolved. V was pared by 1 base and J by 3 bases, with 13 bases between. Germline-derived CDR1 and CDR2 are LGHNA and YSLEER. There are 15 residues in the CDR3. CDR3 protein: CASSQVESVYYEQYL. CDR3 bases: TGCGCCAGCAGCCAAGTTGAGAGCGTCTACTACGAGCAGTACCTC.

Concerning this clonotype: A read error may produce the germline difference seen at one junction end. The chain joins TRBV27 to TRBJ2-2; D possibly matches TRBD1 or TRBD2 (6 bases each). The germline gives CDR1 MNHEY, CDR2 SMNVEV (reference sequence). The CDR3 consists of 15 residues. The CDR3 here is CASSLWGAPPGEQFF. CDR3 nucleotide sequence: TGTGCCAGCAGTTTATGGGGGGCCCCGCCCGGGGAGCAGTTTTTT.

The chain couples TRBV20-1 to TRBJ2-5; tentative D call: TRBD1 (6 bases). The germline V gene encodes CDR1 DFQATT and CDR2 SNEGSKA (reference sequence). V was shortened by 0 bases and J by 5 bases, with 10 bases between the two germline ends. The length of the CDR3 is 13 residues. CDR3 sequence reads: CSAREGARETQYF. CDR3 bases: TGCAGTGCTAGAGAGGGGGCCCGGGAGACCCAGTACTTC.